This record looks at one T cell receptor (beta chain) sequence and its context. The repertoire was sequenced with immunoSEQ multiplex PCR; TCRdb's copy has only in-frame clones and lacks some. The repertoire holds about 62,000 clones, with 79% as singletons. These data come from a study of OX40 agonist ivuxolimab in advanced cancers. This CDR3 contains 14 residues. In germline, CDR1 is SGHRS, CDR2 YFSETQ. V lost 6 bases to trimming and J lost 2 bases; unmatched junction nucleotides: 6. The source material was CD4+ or CD8+ T cells sorted from blood, sampled in a trial of the OX40 agonist ivuxolimab. This clonotype was sampled from an adult with an advanced solid tumor such as melanoma, head and neck, liver or kidney cancer. The J gene is TRBJ2-5, the V gene TRBV5-1; 8 bases are a match to TRBD1. CDR3 in amino acids: CASNYRGLQETQYF. The CDR3 DNA sequence: TGCGCCAGCAACTACAGGGGGTTGCAAGAGACCCAGTACTTC.